This T cell receptor (beta chain) was recovered during a study of PD-1 blockade in mismatch repair-deficient tumors. For the study at large: Patients had about a dozen mismatch repair-deficient cancer types and were previously treated and progressing.

The protocol was immunoSEQ multiplex PCR, while the TCRdb copy is restricted to in-frame clones and leaves out a portion. The sample lists 25,000 to 30,000 clones; around 84% were seen once. Notes on this clone: Its antigen remains unidentified.

Germline V gives CDR1 SGDLS, CDR2 YYNGEE. The junction had 8 bases not matched to a gene; V was cut back by 3 bases and J by 4 bases. The CDR3 has 15 residues. Study findings and constraints: Tumor-resident clones, often undetectable pretreatment in blood, expanded then contracted after pembrolizumab.

The sequencing here drew on PBMCs, taken before pembrolizumab treatment. The clonotype originates from an adult with mismatch repair-deficient cancer. The rearrangement joins TRBV9 to TRBJ2-5, with 8 nucleotides matching TRBD2. The DNA of the CDR3 is TGTGCCAGCAGCGCGGGAGGGGGAGCCGTAGAGACCCAGTACTTC. It codes for CASSAGGGAVETQYF. The full variable domain, with the rest looked up from reference TRBV9 and TRBJ2-5, is DSGVTQTPKHLITATGQRVTLRCSPRSGDLSVYWYQQSLDQGLQFLIQYYNGEERAKGNILERFSAQQFPDLHSELNLSSLELGDSALYFCASSAGGGAVETQYFGPGTRLLVL.